Following are 4 T cell receptor beta chains from one sample sequenced in a study of identical twins. Each CDR3 protein gets one entry after TCRdb re-called the 5' RACE reads with MiXCR. Of roughly 500,000 distinct CDR3 sequences listed, less than 25% are singletons. These records were also assigned to another study, of T cells expressing NK-cell markers.

Input material: CD4+ T cells sorted from blood. The origin of the receptors is a woman in her late teens or twenties in good health.

This clonotype was detected only once. J is TRBJ2-2 and V is TRBV5-1; D is unresolved. The germline V gene encodes CDR1 SGHRS and CDR2 YFSETQ. V gave up 4 bases and J gave up 3 bases, with 7 bases separating them. CDR3 length: 13 amino acids. Here the CDR3 reads CASSRADTGELFF. CDR3 bases: TGCGCCAGCAGCCGGGCCGACACCGGGGAGCTGTTTTTT.

There are a few counts of this clonotype. The chain joins TRBV10-2 to TRBJ2-3; tentative D call: TRBD2 (5 bases). Germline loops: CDR1 WSHSY, CDR2 SAAADI. The CDR3 contains 15 residues. V was shortened by 7 bases and J by 5 bases, with 19 bases between the two germline ends. CDR3 sequence: CASTPQSGSRDTQYF. CDR3 nucleotide sequence: TGCGCCAGCACCCCTCAAAGCGGATCCCGAGATACGCAGTATTTT.

This clonotype was seen ten or more times. The chain couples TRBV27 to TRBJ1-5; D is unclear. The CDR3 is 17 residues long. V lost 5 bases and J lost 4, with 21 bases in between. Germline CDR1 reads MNHEY; CDR2 reads SMNVEV (reference sequence). The CDR3 sequence is CASSPREGWARNQPQHF. The CDR3 nucleotides read TGTGCCAGCAGTCCCCGGGAGGGTTGGGCGCGGAATCAGCCCCAGCATTTT.

This clonotype was recorded many times. V is TRBV7-6 and J is TRBJ2-3; 8 positions agree with TRBD2. Germline V gene sequence: CDR1 SGHVS, CDR2 FNYEAQ. The CDR3 has 16 amino acids. Unmatched junction bases numbered 3, after V lost 1 base and J lost 0 bases. Here the CDR3 DNA reads TGTGCCAGCAGCTTAGGCTCTAGCGGGAGCACAGATACGCAGTATTTT. Amino acid sequence: CASSLGSSGSTDTQYF. The whole variable domain, remainder taken from reference TRBV7-6 and TRBJ2-3, is GAGVSQSPRYKVTKRGQDVALRCDPISGHVSLYWYRQALGQGPEFLTYFNYEAQQDKSGLPNDRFSAERPEGSISTLTIQRTEQRDSAMYRCASSLGSSGSTDTQYFGPGTRLTVL.